This passage covers 23 T cell receptor beta chains from one sample sequenced in a study of T cell repertoires in cytomegalovirus infection. TCRdb passed the reads through MiXCR, listing each CDR3 protein once. The sample lists 200,000 or so distinct CDR3 sequences; about 28% were seen once. The source material was PBMCs. These receptors were collected from a human donor in good health (CMV status not recorded). Some clones in this sample may be carry-over from other donors' samples.

This clonotype was detected only once. The chain has TRBV12-3 or TRBV12-4 and TRBJ2-2, with 8 bases matching TRBD1. The CDR3 length is 15 residues. V shed 6 bases and J 3 bases; nucleotides not matched to a gene: 6. Here the CDR3 DNA reads TGTGCCAGCAGATTGACAGGGGTGGACACCGGGGAGCTGTTTTTT. The encoded protein is CASRLTGVDTGELFF.

This clonotype was counted a few times. The chain uses TRBV28 and TRBJ1-1; 7 bases agree with TRBD1. Germline assignment: CDR1 MDHEN and CDR2 SYDVKM. Germline trimming cut 7 bases from V and 6 bases from J; bases unmatched to any gene: 11. CDR3 length: 14 residues. The CDR3 region is CASTEQRQGSEAFF. Here the CDR3 DNA reads TGTGCCAGCACCGAACAACGACAGGGATCTGAAGCTTTCTTT.

The J gene is TRBJ2-5, the V gene TRBV5-1, with D possibly matching TRBD1 (6 bases). CDR3 length equals 16 residues. Germline assignment: CDR1 SGHRS and CDR2 YFSETQ. Trimming shortened V by 3 bases and J by 4 bases, and 19 bases separated the two germline ends. CDR3 sequence reads: CASSSPRGAGRETQYF. The DNA for the CDR3 is TGCGCCAGCAGCTCGCCCAGGGGCGCGGGTAGAGAGACCCAGTACTTC. Combining the CDR3 with reference TRBV5-1 and TRBJ2-5 gives the whole variable domain KAGVTQTPRYLIKTRGQQVTLSCSPISGHRSVSWYQQTPGQGLQFLFEYFSETQRNKGNFPGRFSGRQFSNSRSEMNVSTLELGDSALYLCASSSPRGAGRETQYFGPGTRLLVL.

The rearrangement uses TRBV19 and TRBJ1-6; 8 bases map to TRBD1. This CDR3 has 13 amino acids. With V trimmed by 7 bases and J by 13 bases, 9 bases remained unmatched. Germline CDR1 LNHDA, CDR2 SQIVND (reference sequence). The CDR3 sequence is CASTLGTGRPLHF. CDR3 coding DNA: TGTGCCAGTACCCTGGGGACAGGTCGTCCCCTCCACTTT.

The CDR3 region is CASTQGSFGGNQPQHF. The CDR3 DNA is TGTGCCAGCACCCAGGGGAGCTTTGGTGGCAATCAGCCCCAGCATTTT. The rearrangement links TRBV14 to TRBJ1-5; tentatively, D is TRBD1 (6 bases). The CDR3 consists of 16 residues. Germline V lookup: CDR1 SGHDN, CDR2 FVKESK. The V gene lost 7 bases and the J gene lost 2 bases, with 18 bases spanning the gap.

V usage is TRBV7-9 and J usage is TRBJ1-4; perhaps TRBD1 as D (5 bases). Germline V gene lookup returns CDR1 SEHNR and CDR2 FQNEAQ (reference sequence). The CDR3 covers 14 residues. V was shortened by 5 bases and J by 10 bases, with 17 bases between the two germline ends. The CDR3 is CASSPGTARGKLFF. CDR3 nucleotide sequence: TGTGCCAGCAGCCCCGGGACGGCGAGAGGAAAACTGTTTTTT.

Details on this clonotype: Germline and junction disagree at one end, which may indicate a read error. The chain has TRBV2 and TRBJ2-3; 8 bases agree with TRBD2. The CDR3 consists of 13 residues. The germline gives CDR1 SNHLY, CDR2 FYNNEI. The CDR3 loop reads CASSLAGTDTHYF. DNA for the CDR3: TGTGCCAGCAGTCTAGCGGGCACAGATACGCATTATTTT.

The J gene is TRBJ1-5, the V gene TRBV12-3 or TRBV12-4; 7 nucleotides agree with TRBD1. Unmatched junction bases numbered 4, after V lost 2 bases and J lost 0 bases. CDR3 length equals 16 residues. CDR3 sequence: CASSLKTGLSNQPQHF. In DNA form, the CDR3 reads TGTGCCAGCAGTTTAAAGACAGGGCTTAGCAATCAGCCCCAGCATTTT.

This clonotype was detected a few times. The chain recombines TRBV7-8 with TRBJ2-3, with 8 bases matching TRBD2. The CDR3 has 15 amino acids. V lost 1 base, J lost 4 bases, and 4 bases stayed unmatched. Germline V lookup: CDR1 SGHVS, CDR2 FQNEAQ. CDR3 coding DNA: TGTGCCAGCAGCTTAGTTAGCGGGGTGGCAGATACGCAGTATTTT. This codes for CASSLVSGVADTQYF.

This chain uses TRBV11-2 with TRBJ1-3; D is uncertain. CDR1 and CDR2 (germline): SGHAT, FQNNGV. The CDR3 covers 14 residues. V was pared by 5 bases and J by 0 bases, with 8 bases between. The CDR3, as DNA: TGTGCCAGCAGCCACAGCAACTCTGGAAACACCATATATTTT. It encodes CASSHSNSGNTIYF. Using reference TRBV11-2 and TRBJ1-3 for the parts outside the CDR3, the full variable domain is EAGVAQSPRYKIIEKRQSVAFWCNPISGHATLYWYQQILGQGPKLLIQFQNNGVVDDSQLPKDRFSAERLKGVDSTLKIQPAKLEDSAVYLCASSHSNSGNTIYFGEGSWLTVV.

V is TRBV5-6 and J is TRBJ2-7; D is undetermined. Germline V gene sequence: CDR1 SGHDT, CDR2 YYEEEE. This CDR3 contains 14 residues. V lost 0 bases and J 1 base, leaving 8 bases between the germline ends. The CDR3 DNA sequence: TGTGCCAGCAGCTTGGATAGCAGATCCTACGAGCAGTACTTC. The encoded protein is CASSLDSRSYEQYF. The whole variable domain, remainder taken from reference TRBV5-6 and TRBJ2-7, is DAGVTQSPTHLIKTRGQQVTLRCSPKSGHDTVSWYQQALGQGPQFIFQYYEEEERQRGNFPDRFSGHQFPNYSSELNVNALLLGDSALYLCASSLDSRSYEQYFGPGTRLTVT.

This chain links TRBV11-3 with TRBJ2-1, with 10 positions matching TRBD2. This CDR3 has 14 residues. V lost 4 bases to trimming and J lost 6 bases; unmatched junction nucleotides: 3. Per germline, CDR1 SGHNT and CDR2 YENEEA. DNA for the CDR3: TGTGCCAGCAGCTCCAGGACTAGCGGCAATGAGCAGTTCTTC. It codes for CASSSRTSGNEQFF.

This clonotype was seen more than once but under ten times. This rearrangement joins TRBV6-6 to TRBJ1-2; D not resolved. Trimming pared 3 bases from V and 4 bases from J, leaving 9 bases between. Germline CDR1 MNHNY, CDR2 SVGAGI (reference sequence). This CDR3 is built from 13 residues. The CDR3 DNA sequence: TGTGCCAGCAGTTATCAGCAGAGCTATGGCTACACCTTC. It translates to CASSYQQSYGYTF.

This chain joins TRBV29-1 and TRBJ1-1; 8 positions agree with TRBD1. The CDR3 totals 12 residues. J lost 5 bases, V lost 6 bases, and 5 bases had no gene match. Germline assignment: CDR1 SQVTM and CDR2 ANQGSEA. Here the CDR3 reads CSVTGTGTEAFF. The CDR3 bases are TGCAGCGTGACGGGGACAGGAACTGAAGCTTTCTTT. Filled out from reference TRBV29-1 and TRBJ1-1, the complete variable domain reads SAVISQKPSRDICQRGTSLTIQCQVDSQVTMMFWYRQQPGQSLTLIATANQGSEATYESGFVIDKFPISRPNLTFSTLTVSNMSPEDSSIYLCSVTGTGTEAFFGQGTRLTVV.

The V call is TRBV20-1, the J call TRBJ1-6; 11 bases agree with TRBD1. CDR1 is DFQATT and CDR2 is SNEGSKA in the germline V gene (reference sequence). The CDR3 has 13 amino acids. V was pared by 5 bases and J by 7 bases, with 1 base of the junction left unmatched. The CDR3 reads CSAGDRGNSPLHF. The CDR3 DNA sequence: TGCAGTGCTGGGGACAGGGGGAATTCACCCCTCCACTTT.

This clonotype has just one count. V is TRBV20-1 and J is TRBJ1-5; 8 nucleotides agree with TRBD1. Germline V gene sequence: CDR1 DFQATT, CDR2 SNEGSKA (reference sequence). After removal of 0 bases from V and 11 bases from J, the junction contained 12 bases not matched to a gene. CDR3 length equals 15 residues. The CDR3, as DNA: TGCAGTGCTAGAGATCCTGGACAGGGACTAGGGACCCAGCATTTT. It codes for CSARDPGQGLGTQHF.

The chain links TRBV20-1 to TRBJ1-1; D is uncertain. CDR1 and CDR2 (germline): DFQATT, SNEGSKA (reference sequence). The V and J ends lost 6 bases and 0 bases respectively, with 8 bases between them. This CDR3 spans 12 amino acids. CDR3 DNA: TGCAGTGCCCATCAACTGAACACTGAAGCTTTCTTT. This gives the protein CSAHQLNTEAFF.

The CDR3 sequence is CASSHDGTAPYEQYF. The DNA for the CDR3 is TGTGCCAGCAGCCACGACGGGACAGCCCCCTACGAGCAGTACTTC. The rearrangement uses TRBV7-2 and TRBJ2-7; 7 nucleotides agree with TRBD1. Germline lookup yields CDR1 SGHTA and CDR2 FQGNSA. Trimming removed 5 bases from V and 2 bases from J; junction bases left unmatched: 9. This CDR3 has 15 residues.

The chain couples TRBV29-1 to TRBJ1-5; maybe TRBD1 (6 bases). Germline V lookup: CDR1 SQVTM, CDR2 ANQGSEA. The CDR3 has 13 amino acids. Trimming left V 3 bases short and J 6 bases short, with 12 bases between. In nucleotides, the CDR3 is TGCAGCGTTGATGGGGGGCGCGGTCAGCCCCAGCATTTT. As protein: CSVDGGRGQPQHF.

This clonotype was detected a few times. The chain is built from TRBV7-8 and TRBJ1-2; D is unclear. The V gene lost 2 bases and the J gene lost 3 bases, with 13 bases spanning the gap. The CDR3 totals 15 residues. Looked up from germline, CDR1 is SGHVS and CDR2 is FQNEAQ. The CDR3 region has the DNA TGTGCCAGCAGCTTAAGGGCCGGGGTTGACTATGGCTACACCTTC. Protein product: CASSLRAGVDYGYTF.

V gene TRBV10-1 combines with J gene TRBJ1-1; no definite D call. In germline, CDR1 is WNHNN, CDR2 SYGVQD (reference sequence). The CDR3 extends over 13 amino acids. The V and J ends lost 3 bases and 10 bases respectively, with 15 bases between them. The CDR3 coding sequence is TGCGCCAGCAGTGATCCTGACCGGGGAGTAGCTTTCTTT. It yields the protein CASSDPDRGVAFF.

The chain combines TRBV18 with TRBJ1-1; 7 bases line up with TRBD1. Germline CDR1 KGHSH, CDR2 LQKENI. This CDR3 has 15 residues. J gave up 5 bases and V 5 bases, and 11 bases lay outside the gene matches. CDR3 DNA sequence: TGTGCCAGCTCAGGATTGACAGGGCTTGGGACTGAAGCTTTCTTT. It codes for CASSGLTGLGTEAFF.

This clonotype has more than one count but fewer than ten. This chain connects TRBV27 to TRBJ2-1; 7 bases agree with TRBD1. J lost 4 bases, V lost 7 bases, and 10 bases had no gene match. CDR1 and CDR2 from the germline V gene are MNHEY and SMNVEV (reference sequence). This CDR3 has 15 residues. The CDR3 loop reads CASTYLGTAYNEQFF. The CDR3 nucleotides read TGTGCCAGCACCTACCTAGGGACAGCGTACAATGAGCAGTTCTTC.